A selection of T cell receptor beta chains follows, all from one sample in a study of T cell responses to AZD1222 COVID-19 vaccine. TCRdb's table, derived via immunoSEQ multiplex PCR, lists solely in-frame clones and lacks some. Among 110,000 to 150,000 clones listed, approximately 86% were seen once. This specimen was peripheral blood, taken on day 0 of AZD1222 vaccination. The source is an adult in good health. The CDR3 runs from the conserved cysteine through the conserved F or W. Each record gives: CDR3 DNA, CDR3 protein, D gene, J gene, V gene, clone size. The D gene is left open where the match is weak. Rows give clone size only sometimes, using once, few, many, or a class for an expanded clone.

TGTGCCAGCAGCCACCCAGCACAGGGTGGGAACACTGAAGCTTTCTTT	CASSHPAQGGNTEAFF	.	TRBJ1-1	TRBV3-1/TRBV3-2	.
TGTGCCAGCAGCTTAGCGCAGGGGGATCAGCCCCAGCATTTT	CASSLAQGDQPQHF	TRBD1	TRBJ1-5	TRBV7-8	once
TGTGCCACCGGCGACAGAAATGGGAACACTGAAGCTTTCTTT	CATGDRNGNTEAFF	.	TRBJ1-1	TRBV10-3	.
TGTGCCAGCAGCCAAGAGGGTCGGGTTTTCGCGGGAGCCGTACAAGAGACCCAGTACTTC	CASSQEGRVFAGAVQETQYF	TRBD2	TRBJ2-5	TRBV4-2	.
TGTGCCAGCAGCCAAGAAGGACTGACCACCTCTGGGGCCAACGTCCTGACTTTC	CASSQEGLTTSGANVLTF	.	TRBJ2-6	TRBV4-2	.
TGTGCCAGCAGCATCAGGGAGTTCTCAACCGGGGAGCTGTTTTTT	CASSIREFSTGELFF	.	TRBJ2-2	TRBV28	.
TGTGCCAGCAGCTTAGTCGGTAGCGGGACCGCTGGGGCCAACGTCCTGACTTTC	CASSLVGSGTAGANVLTF	TRBD2	TRBJ2-6	TRBV7-2	.
TGTGCCAGCAGCCAAGACGCCACTCGGACAGAGCAGTTCTTC	CASSQDATRTEQFF	.	TRBJ2-1	TRBV14	.
TGTGCCTGGATACCCGGGCACCGGGGAGCCTACGAGCAGTACTTC	CAWIPGHRGAYEQYF	.	TRBJ2-7	TRBV30	.
TGTGCCAGTACGCGGGAGCCCGACACCGGGGAGCTGTTTTTT	CASTREPDTGELFF	TRBD2	TRBJ2-2	TRBV5-4	.